This T cell receptor (beta chain) stems from a study of tumor-infiltrating lymphocytes in oesophageal squamous cell carcinoma. CDR1 is SGHTA, CDR2 FQGNSA, per germline. The CDR3 length is 16 residues. Via MiXCR, TCRdb re-called the PCR reads, giving one row per CDR3 protein. The sample has more than 9,500 distinct CDR3 sequences; around half are singletons. The rearrangement links TRBV7-2 to TRBJ2-3; 7 bases fit TRBD1. Near its end, the DNA agrees better with TRBJ2-7, so the J call may be wrong. Material: esophageal tumor tissue. The TCR comes from a male donor with esophageal squamous cell carcinoma. The CDR3 protein is CASSSIGTVQGAEQYF. As DNA, the CDR3 is TGTGCCAGCAGCTCGATAGGGACAGTACAGGGAGCTGAGCAGTACTTC.